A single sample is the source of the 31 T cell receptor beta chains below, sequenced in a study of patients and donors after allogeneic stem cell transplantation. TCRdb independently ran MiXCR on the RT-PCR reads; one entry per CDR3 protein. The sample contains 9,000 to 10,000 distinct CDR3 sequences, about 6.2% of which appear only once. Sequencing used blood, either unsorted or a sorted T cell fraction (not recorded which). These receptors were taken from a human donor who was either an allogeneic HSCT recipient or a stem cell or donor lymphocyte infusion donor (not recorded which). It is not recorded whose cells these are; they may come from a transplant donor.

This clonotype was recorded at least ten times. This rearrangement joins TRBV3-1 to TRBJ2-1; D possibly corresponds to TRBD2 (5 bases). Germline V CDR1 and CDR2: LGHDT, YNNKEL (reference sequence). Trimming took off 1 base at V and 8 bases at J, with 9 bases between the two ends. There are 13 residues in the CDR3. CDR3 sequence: CASSQARVHEQFF. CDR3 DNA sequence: TGTGCCAGCAGCCAAGCGAGGGTACATGAGCAGTTCTTC.

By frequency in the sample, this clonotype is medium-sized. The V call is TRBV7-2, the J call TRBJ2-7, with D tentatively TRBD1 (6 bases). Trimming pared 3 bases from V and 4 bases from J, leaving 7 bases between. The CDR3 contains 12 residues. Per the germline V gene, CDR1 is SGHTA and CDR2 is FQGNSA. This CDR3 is CASSFRGYEQYF. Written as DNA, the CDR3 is TGTGCCAGCAGCTTCAGGGGATACGAGCAGTACTTC.

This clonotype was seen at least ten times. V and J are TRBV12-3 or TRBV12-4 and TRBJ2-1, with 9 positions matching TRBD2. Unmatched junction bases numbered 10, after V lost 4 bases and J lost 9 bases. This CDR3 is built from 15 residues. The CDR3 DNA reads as TGTGCCAGCAGTTCTTGGGGGGGACTAGCCGGTGAGCAGTTCTTC. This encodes CASSSWGGLAGEQFF.

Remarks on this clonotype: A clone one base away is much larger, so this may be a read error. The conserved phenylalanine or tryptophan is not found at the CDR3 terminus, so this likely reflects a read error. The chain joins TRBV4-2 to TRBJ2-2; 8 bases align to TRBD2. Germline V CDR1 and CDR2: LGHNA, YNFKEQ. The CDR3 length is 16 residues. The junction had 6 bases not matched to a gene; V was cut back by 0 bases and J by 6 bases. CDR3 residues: CASSQELAVASGELFL. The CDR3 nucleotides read TGTGCCAGCAGCCAAGAACTAGCGGTAGCATCCGGGGAGCTGTTTTTG.

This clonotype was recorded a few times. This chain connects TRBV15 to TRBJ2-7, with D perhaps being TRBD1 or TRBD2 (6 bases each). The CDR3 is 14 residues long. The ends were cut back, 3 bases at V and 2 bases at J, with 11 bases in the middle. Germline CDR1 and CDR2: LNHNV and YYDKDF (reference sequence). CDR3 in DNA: TGTGCCACCAGCAGGGAAGGGGGGCCCTACGAGCAGTACTTC. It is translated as CATSREGGPYEQYF.

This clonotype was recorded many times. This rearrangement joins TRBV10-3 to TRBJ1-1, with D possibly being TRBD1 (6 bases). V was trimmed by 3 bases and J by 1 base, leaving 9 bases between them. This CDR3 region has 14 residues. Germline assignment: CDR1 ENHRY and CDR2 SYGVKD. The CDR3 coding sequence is TGTGCCATCAGTGATCCGGACAGGAACACTGAAGCTTTCTTT. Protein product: CAISDPDRNTEAFF.

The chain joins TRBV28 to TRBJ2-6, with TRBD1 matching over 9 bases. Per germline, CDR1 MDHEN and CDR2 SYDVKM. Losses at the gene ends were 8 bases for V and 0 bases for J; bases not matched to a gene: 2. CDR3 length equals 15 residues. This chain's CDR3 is CASGTGISGANVLTF. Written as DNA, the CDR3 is TGTGCCAGCGGGACAGGGATCTCTGGGGCCAACGTCCTGACTTTC.

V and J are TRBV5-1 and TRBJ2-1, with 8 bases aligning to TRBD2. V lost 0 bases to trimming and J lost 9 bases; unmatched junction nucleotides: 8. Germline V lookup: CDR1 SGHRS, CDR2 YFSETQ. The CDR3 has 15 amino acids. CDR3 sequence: CASSLAAGAWSEQFF. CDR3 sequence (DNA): TGCGCCAGCAGCTTGGCAGCGGGAGCGTGGAGTGAGCAGTTCTTC.

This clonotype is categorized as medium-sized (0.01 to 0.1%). In DNA form, the CDR3 reads TGCGCCAGCAGCCAACCTCGGGACGGTGCCTCCTACGAGCAGTACTTC. As protein: CASSQPRDGASYEQYF. The chain employs TRBV4-3 and TRBJ2-7; perhaps D is TRBD1 or TRBD2 (5 bases each). The V gene lost 2 bases and the J gene lost 0 bases, with 14 bases spanning the gap. This CDR3 is built from 16 residues. Germline V gene data show CDR1 as LGHNA and CDR2 as YSLEER.

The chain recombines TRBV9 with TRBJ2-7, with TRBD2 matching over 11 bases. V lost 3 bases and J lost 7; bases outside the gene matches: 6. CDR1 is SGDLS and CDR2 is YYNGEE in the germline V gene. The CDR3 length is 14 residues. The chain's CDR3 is CASSETSGVTEQYF. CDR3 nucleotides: TGTGCCAGCAGCGAGACTAGCGGGGTGACAGAGCAGTACTTC.

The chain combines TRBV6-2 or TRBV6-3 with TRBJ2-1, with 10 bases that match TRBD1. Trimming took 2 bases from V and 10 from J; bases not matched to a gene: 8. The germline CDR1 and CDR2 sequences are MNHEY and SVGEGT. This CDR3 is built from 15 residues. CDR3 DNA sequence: TGTGCCAGCAGTTACGCTGGACAGGGGGTTGGGGAGCAGTTCTTC. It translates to CASSYAGQGVGEQFF.

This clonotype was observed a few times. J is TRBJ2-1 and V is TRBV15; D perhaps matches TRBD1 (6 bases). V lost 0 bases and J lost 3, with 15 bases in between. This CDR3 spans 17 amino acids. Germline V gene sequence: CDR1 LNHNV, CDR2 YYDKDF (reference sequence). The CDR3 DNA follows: TGTGCCACCAGCAGAGATCTAGGGGGAGCCGGCTACAATGAGCAGTTCTTC. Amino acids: CATSRDLGGAGYNEQFF.

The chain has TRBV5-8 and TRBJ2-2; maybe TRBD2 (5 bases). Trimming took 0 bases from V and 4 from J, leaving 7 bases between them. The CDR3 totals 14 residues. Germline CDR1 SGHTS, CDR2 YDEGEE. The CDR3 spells CASSLGSATGELFF. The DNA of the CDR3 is TGTGCCAGCAGCTTGGGTAGCGCCACCGGGGAGCTGTTTTTT.

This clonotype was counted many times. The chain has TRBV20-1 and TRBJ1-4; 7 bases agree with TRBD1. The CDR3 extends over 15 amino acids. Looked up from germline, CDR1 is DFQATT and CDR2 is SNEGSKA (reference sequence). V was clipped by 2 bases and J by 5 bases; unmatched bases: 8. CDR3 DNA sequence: TGCAGTGCTAGATCCCCGACAGGGTACAATGAAAAACTGTTTTTT. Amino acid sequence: CSARSPTGYNEKLFF.

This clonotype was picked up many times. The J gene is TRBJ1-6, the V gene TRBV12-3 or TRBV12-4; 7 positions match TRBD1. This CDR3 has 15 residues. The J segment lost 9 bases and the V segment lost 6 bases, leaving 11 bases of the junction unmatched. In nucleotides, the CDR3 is TGTGCCAGCAGCCCGAGGACAGGTTCGGGTTCACCCCTCCACTTT. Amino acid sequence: CASSPRTGSGSPLHF.

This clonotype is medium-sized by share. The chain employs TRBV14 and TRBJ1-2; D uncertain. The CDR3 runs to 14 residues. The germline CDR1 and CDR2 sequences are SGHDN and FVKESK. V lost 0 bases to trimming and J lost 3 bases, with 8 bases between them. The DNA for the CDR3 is TGTGCCAGCAGCCAAGACAGGAATTACTATGGCTACACCTTC. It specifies CASSQDRNYYGYTF.

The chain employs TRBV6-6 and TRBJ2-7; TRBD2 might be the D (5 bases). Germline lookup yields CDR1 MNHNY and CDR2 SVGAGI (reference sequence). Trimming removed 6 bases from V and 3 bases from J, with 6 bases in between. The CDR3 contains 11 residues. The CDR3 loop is CASREDYEQYF. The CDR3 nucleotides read TGTGCCAGCAGGGAGGACTACGAGCAGTACTTC.

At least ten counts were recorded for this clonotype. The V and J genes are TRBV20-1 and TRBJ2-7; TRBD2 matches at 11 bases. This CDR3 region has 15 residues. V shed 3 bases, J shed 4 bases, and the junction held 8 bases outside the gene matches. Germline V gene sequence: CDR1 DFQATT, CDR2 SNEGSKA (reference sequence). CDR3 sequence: CSARSIAGGRYEQYF. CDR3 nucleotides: TGCAGTGCTAGGTCAATAGCGGGAGGGCGATACGAGCAGTACTTC.

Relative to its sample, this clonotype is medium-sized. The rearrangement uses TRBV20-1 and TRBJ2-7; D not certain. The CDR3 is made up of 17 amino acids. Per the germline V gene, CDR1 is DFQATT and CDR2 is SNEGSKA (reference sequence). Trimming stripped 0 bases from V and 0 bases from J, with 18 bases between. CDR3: CSARDHAGLGFSYEQYF. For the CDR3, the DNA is TGCAGTGCTAGAGATCATGCCGGGCTGGGGTTCTCCTACGAGCAGTACTTC.

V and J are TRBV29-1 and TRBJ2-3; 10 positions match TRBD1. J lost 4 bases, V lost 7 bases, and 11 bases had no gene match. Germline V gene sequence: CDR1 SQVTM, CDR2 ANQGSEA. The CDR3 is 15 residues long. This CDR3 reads CSALRGTGASDTQYF. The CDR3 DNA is TGCAGCGCCTTACGAGGGACAGGGGCATCAGATACGCAGTATTTT.

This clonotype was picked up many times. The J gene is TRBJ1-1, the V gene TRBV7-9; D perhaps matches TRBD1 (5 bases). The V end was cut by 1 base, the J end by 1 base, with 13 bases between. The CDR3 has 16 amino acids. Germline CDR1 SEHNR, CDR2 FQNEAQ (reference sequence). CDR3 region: CASSLGFGASNTEAFF. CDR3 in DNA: TGTGCCAGCAGCTTAGGTTTTGGGGCGTCGAACACTGAAGCTTTCTTT.

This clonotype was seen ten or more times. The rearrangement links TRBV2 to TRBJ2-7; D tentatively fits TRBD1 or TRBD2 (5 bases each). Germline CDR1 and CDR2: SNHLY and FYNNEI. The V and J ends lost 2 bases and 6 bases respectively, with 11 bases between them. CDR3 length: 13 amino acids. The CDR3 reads CASSERDGAEQYF. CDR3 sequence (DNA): TGTGCCAGCAGTGAACGGGATGGGGCCGAGCAGTACTTC.

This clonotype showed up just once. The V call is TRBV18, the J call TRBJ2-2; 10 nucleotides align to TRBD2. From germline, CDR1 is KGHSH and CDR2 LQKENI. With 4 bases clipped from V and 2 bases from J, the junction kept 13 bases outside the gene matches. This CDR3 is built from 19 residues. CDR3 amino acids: CASSRPLTLAGANTGELFF. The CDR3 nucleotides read TGTGCCAGCTCACGGCCGCTTACGCTAGCGGGAGCAAACACCGGGGAGCTGTTTTTT.

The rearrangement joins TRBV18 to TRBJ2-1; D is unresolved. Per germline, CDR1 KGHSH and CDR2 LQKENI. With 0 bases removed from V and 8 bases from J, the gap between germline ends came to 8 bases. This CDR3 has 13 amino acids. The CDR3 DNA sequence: TGTGCCAGCTCACCACCTTCGCTCGATGAGCAGTTCTTC. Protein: CASSPPSLDEQFF. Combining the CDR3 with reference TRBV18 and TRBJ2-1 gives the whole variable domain NAGVMQNPRHLVRRRGQEARLRCSPMKGHSHVYWYRQLPEEGLKFMVYLQKENIIDESGMPKERFSAEFPKEGPSILRIQQVVRGDSAAYFCASSPPSLDEQFFGPGTRLTVL.

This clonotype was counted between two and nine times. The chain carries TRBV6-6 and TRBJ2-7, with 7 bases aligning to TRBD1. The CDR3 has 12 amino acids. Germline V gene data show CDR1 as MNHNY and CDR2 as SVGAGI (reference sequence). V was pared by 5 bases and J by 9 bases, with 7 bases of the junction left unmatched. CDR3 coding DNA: TGTGCCAGCAGTGTACAGGGGCAGAGGCAGTACTTC. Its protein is CASSVQGQRQYF.

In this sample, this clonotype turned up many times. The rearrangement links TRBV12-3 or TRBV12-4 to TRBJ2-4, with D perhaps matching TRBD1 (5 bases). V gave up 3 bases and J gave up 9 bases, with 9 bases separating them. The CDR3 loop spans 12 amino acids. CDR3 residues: CASSFKGSIQYF. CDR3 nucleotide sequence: TGTGCCAGCAGTTTCAAGGGGTCCATTCAGTACTTC.

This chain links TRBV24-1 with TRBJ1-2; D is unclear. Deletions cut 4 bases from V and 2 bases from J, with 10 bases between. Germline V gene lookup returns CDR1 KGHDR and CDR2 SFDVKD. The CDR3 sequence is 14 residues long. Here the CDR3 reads CATSENTANYGYTF. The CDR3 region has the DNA TGTGCCACCAGTGAGAATACGGCAAACTATGGCTACACCTTC.

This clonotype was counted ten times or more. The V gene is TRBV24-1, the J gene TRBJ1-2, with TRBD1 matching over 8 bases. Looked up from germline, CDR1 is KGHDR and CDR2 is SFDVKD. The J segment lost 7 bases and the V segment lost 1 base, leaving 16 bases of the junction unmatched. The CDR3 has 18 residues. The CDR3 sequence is CATSDLWTGRISLCGYTF. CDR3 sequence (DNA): TGTGCCACCAGTGATTTATGGACAGGGAGGATCTCGTTGTGTGGCTACACCTTC.

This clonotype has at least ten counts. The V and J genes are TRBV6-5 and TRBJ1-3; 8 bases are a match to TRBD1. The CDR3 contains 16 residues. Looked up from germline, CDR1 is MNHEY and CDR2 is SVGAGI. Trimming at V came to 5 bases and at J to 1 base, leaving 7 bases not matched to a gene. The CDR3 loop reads CASSESRDRSGNTIYF. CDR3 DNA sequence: TGTGCCAGCAGTGAGTCCCGGGACAGGTCTGGAAACACCATATATTTT.

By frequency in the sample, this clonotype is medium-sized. The CDR3 nucleotides read TGTGCCAGCAGTTACGGCGACCGCAATACCCTCACCCAAGAGACCCAGTACTTC. This codes for CASSYGDRNTLTQETQYF. The chain combines TRBV6-5 with TRBJ2-5; D gene uncertain. The V end lost 2 bases, the J end lost 1 base, and 20 bases lay between the germline ends. The germline V gene encodes CDR1 MNHEY and CDR2 SVGAGI. There are 18 residues in the CDR3.

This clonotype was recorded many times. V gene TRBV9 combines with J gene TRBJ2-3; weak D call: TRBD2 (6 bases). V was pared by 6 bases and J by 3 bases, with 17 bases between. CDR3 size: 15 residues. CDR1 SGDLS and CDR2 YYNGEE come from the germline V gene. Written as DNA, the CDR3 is TGTGCCAGCACCGGAGGGTCTTTCGGTACAGATACGCAGTATTTT. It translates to CASTGGSFGTDTQYF. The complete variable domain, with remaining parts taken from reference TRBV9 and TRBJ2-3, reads DSGVTQTPKHLITATGQRVTLRCSPRSGDLSVYWYQQSLDQGLQFLIQYYNGEERAKGNILERFSAQQFPDLHSELNLSSLELGDSALYFCASTGGSFGTDTQYFGPGTRLTVL.